The 8 T cell receptor beta chains given below trace back to one sample, sequenced in a study of graft-versus-host responses after intestinal transplantation. This table comes from immunoSEQ multiplex PCR, and its TCRdb copy is limited to in-frame clones, with some not included. This table holds 9,700 or so clones, 78% found once. Researchers processed graft tissue to release intraepithelial and lamina propria lymphocytes. The specimen was ileum tissue, collected around 500 days after intestinal transplant. These receptors were taken from a human patient who received an intestinal transplant, so some T cells may come from the graft donor.

The gene calls are TRBV6-5 and TRBJ2-1, with 7 bases identical to TRBD2. After removal of 5 bases from V and 7 bases from J, the junction contained 8 bases not matched to a gene. The CDR3 has 14 residues. CDR1 and CDR2 (germline): MNHEY, SVGAGI. The CDR3 nucleotides read TGTGCCAGCAGTCCAGCGGGAAGCGCGAATGAGCAGTTCTTC. Its protein product is CASSPAGSANEQFF.

The rearrangement joins TRBV7-2 to TRBJ2-2; weak D call: TRBD2 (5 bases). The CDR3 contains 14 residues. CDR1 and CDR2 (germline): SGHTA, FQGNSA. Trimming took 6 bases from V and 2 from J, leaving 10 bases between them. CDR3 nucleotides: TGTGCCAGCAGGCCGGGATTTAACACCGGGGAGCTGTTTTTT. Protein sequence: CASRPGFNTGELFF.

J is TRBJ1-6 and V is TRBV6-5, with a tentative D call TRBD1 (5 bases). Trimming removed 0 bases from V and 7 bases from J, with 13 bases in between. Germline CDR1 is MNHEY and CDR2 is SVGAGI. The CDR3 sequence is 16 residues long. This chain's CDR3 is CASSYSQGERNSPLHF. In nucleotides, the CDR3 is TGTGCCAGCAGTTACTCGCAGGGTGAACGGAATTCACCCCTCCACTTT.

The chain uses TRBV6-5 and TRBJ1-2; 8 bases line up with TRBD1. The CDR3 is 16 amino acids. In germline, CDR1 is MNHEY, CDR2 SVGAGI. V trimming: 2 bases; J trimming: 0 bases; junction bases outside the gene matches: 5. The CDR3, as DNA: TGTGCCAGCAGTTACCAACGACAGGGGCCTAACTATGGCTACACCTTC. Encoded protein: CASSYQRQGPNYGYTF.

The J gene is TRBJ2-2, the V gene TRBV10-2, with TRBD2 identical over 7 bases. The CDR3 length is 17 residues. CDR1 is WSHSY and CDR2 is SAAADI in the germline V gene. V lost 4 bases to trimming and J lost 0 bases; unmatched junction nucleotides: 8. Here the CDR3 DNA reads TGCGCCAGCAGTGCCGGTAGGGACTACACGAACACCGGGGAGCTGTTTTTT. Its protein product is CASSAGRDYTNTGELFF.

The chain is built from TRBV9 and TRBJ2-2; 9 bases are a match to TRBD2. CDR3 size: 15 residues. V shed 0 bases and J 7 bases; nucleotides not matched to a gene: 4. The germline V gene has CDR1 SGDLS and CDR2 YYNGEE. The CDR3 is CASSVGLAGSGELFF. CDR3 sequence (DNA): TGTGCCAGCAGCGTAGGGCTAGCGGGAAGCGGGGAGCTGTTTTTT. Full variable domain (missing parts from reference TRBV9 and TRBJ2-2): DSGVTQTPKHLITATGQRVTLRCSPRSGDLSVYWYQQSLDQGLQFLIQYYNGEERAKGNILERFSAQQFPDLHSELNLSSLELGDSALYFCASSVGLAGSGELFFGEGSRLTVL.

In this sample, this clone turned up a few times. The V gene is TRBV5-1, the J gene TRBJ2-6; TRBD1 is a possible D gene (6 bases). The CDR3 extends over 16 amino acids. Germline V gives CDR1 SGHRS, CDR2 YFSETQ. V was shortened by 3 bases and J by 0 bases, with 10 bases between the two germline ends. CDR3 sequence reads: CASSSDRTSGANVLTF. The CDR3 DNA reads TGCGCCAGCAGCTCGGACAGAACCTCTGGGGCCAACGTCCTGACTTTC.

The V gene is TRBV28, the J gene TRBJ2-3; the D gene could be TRBD1 or TRBD2 (5 bases each). This CDR3 has 14 residues. V was shortened by 3 bases and J by 14 bases, with 21 bases between the two germline ends. CDR1 is MDHEN and CDR2 is SYDVKM in the germline V gene. The CDR3 nucleotides read TGTGCCAGCAGTTTTAATATCGGGGCTAGTGGGACGTATTTT. This sequence encodes CASSFNIGASGTYF.